This T cell receptor (beta chain) was recorded in a study of molecular identifiers for immune sequencing clone quantification. About the study: Split five ways in replicates, RNA from approximately 20,000 or 98,000 naive CD8 cells had four portions sequenced.

This clonotype has at least ten counts. Its antigen is not identified. Study results and caveats: Jurkat TCR RNA spiked in from one cell reportedly remained identifiable amid roughly 910,000 naive cells.

There are 14 residues in the CDR3. V was shortened by 6 bases and J by 3 bases, with 11 bases between the two germline ends. Germline V lookup: CDR1 MDHEN, CDR2 SYDVKM. Generation of bulk TCR libraries relied on previously described methods and listed TCR primers. One entry per CDR3 protein, called by TCRdb with MiXCR from the PCR reads. In the table there are about 23,000 distinct CDR3 sequences, approximately 17% of which are singletons. In the sort, naive CD8 T cells were defined as CD8+CD4-CCR7+CD45RA+. The TCR comes from a human donor in good health. Some libraries in this study had Jurkat cell RNA spiked in. V is TRBV28 and J is TRBJ1-4; TRBD1 is a possible D gene (5 bases). Sequenced: naive CD8+ T cells from blood, with Jurkat cell RNA spiked in. The subset denotes: FACS-sorted CD8+CD4-CCR7+CD45RA+ naive T cells. CDR3 sequence: CASSRQLSNEKLFF. CDR3 DNA: TGTGCCAGCAGCCGACAGCTATCTAATGAAAAACTGTTTTTT.